These T cell receptor beta chains were read from a single sample in a study of CD8+CD57+ T cells in acquired aplastic anemia. Via MiXCR, TCRdb re-called the reads, giving one row per CDR3 protein. Of more than 150,000 distinct CDR3 sequences listed, 64% are singletons. Sample: sorted CD4+, CD8+, or CD8+CD57+ T cells (not recorded which) from PBMCs. Every receptor here comes from a human donor with severe aplastic anemia or a healthy control (not recorded which). Both conserved end residues are part of each CDR3.

j_call,v_call,cdr3_aa
TRBJ2-1,TRBV7-9,CASSRQGGSINEQFF
TRBJ2-5,TRBV7-3,CASSFGVGETQYF
TRBJ1-1,TRBV11-2,CASSLDNGLNTEAFF
TRBJ1-1,TRBV29-1,CSAAGSGGDTEAFF
TRBJ2-2,TRBV6-9,CAGSLTGGAGELFF
TRBJ2-7,TRBV20-1,CSARSGTSYEQYF
TRBJ2-7,TRBV14,CASSQDSVVYEQYF
TRBJ1-2,TRBV24-1,CATSDQRGVYGYTF
TRBJ2-7,TRBV15,CATSTTGFWGDELYF
TRBJ2-2,TRBV7-2,CASSWGGNTGELFF
TRBJ2-1,TRBV25-1,CASSVPGAYNEQFF
TRBJ2-2,TRBV24-1,CATSSPQGAGELFF
TRBJ2-7,TRBV20-1,CSAREWLAGGYEQYF
TRBJ2-7,TRBV7-6,CASSLGGTFSSYEQYF
TRBJ2-3,TRBV7-9,CASSLVGPTTDTQYF
TRBJ2-5,TRBV7-8,CASSESGGGETQYF
TRBJ2-7,TRBV24-1,CATSAGQERSYEQYF
TRBJ2-1,TRBV2,CASSANTGDYNEQFF
TRBJ1-5,TRBV20-1,CSAPTGPGIHPNQPQHF
TRBJ1-2,TRBV5-5,CASSLAKDGYTF
TRBJ1-2,TRBV2,CASSGLGSRAGYTF
TRBJ1-1,TRBV10-3,CATETGEASTEAFF
TRBJ1-5,TRBV19,CASSIGGTGPQPQHF
TRBJ2-7,TRBV7-6,CASSPNGGYEQYF
TRBJ1-6,TRBV7-8,CASSKSSYNSPLHF
TRBJ2-2,TRBV2,CASSDHRGQLFF
TRBJ2-5,TRBV6-6,CASSYGLAGGNRQETQYF
TRBJ1-1,TRBV7-9,CASSLVDRGTEAFF
TRBJ1-1,TRBV5-1,CASSPSVTNTEAFF
TRBJ1-6,TRBV5-6,CASSSRTVYNSPLHF
TRBJ1-6,TRBV12-3/TRBV12-4,CASSSQGSRGSPLHF
TRBJ2-7,TRBV12-3/TRBV12-4,CASSTGRQGQYF
TRBJ2-5,TRBV2,CASTPDGAKETQYF
TRBJ1-4,TRBV2,CASSTRDSGEKLFF
TRBJ2-1,TRBV20-1,CSARDALGGRAGNEQFF
TRBJ1-1,TRBV7-3,CASRWTPGQADTEAFF
TRBJ2-7,TRBV4-3,CASSQGRAYEQYF
TRBJ1-1,TRBV5-1,CASSRGGTEEAFF
TRBJ1-2,TRBV5-1,CASSGRERGYTF